The entry below describes one T cell receptor (beta chain). The antigen it binds to is not known. Nothing much larger sits one base from this clone, and base qualities are not available. To sequence the TCRbeta CDR3 region, genomic DNA was isolated from the sorted cells. The immunoSEQ Assay was used to sequence the TCRbeta CDR3 regions. The table was pulled from immuneACCESS by TCRdb, which kept in-frame rearrangements only. Such tables lose some clones; where checked, under half of the loss comes from unresolved V genes, and the rest has no known cause. The sample table holds 60,000 to 75,000 clones, of which roughly 84% were seen once. Of the sample, approximately 8.7% falls within the top ten clones. CDR1 and CDR2 are drawn from the germline V gene: SGHAT, FQNNGV. The germline ends are 7 bases apart after V is trimmed by 3 bases and J by 1 base. The CDR3 starts with the cysteine, ends with the phenylalanine, and has 13 residues. Just CDR3 DNA is preserved here, 39 bases in frame from base 1.

Patients with a history of autoimmune disease or receiving systemic immunosuppression were excluded from the trial. Peripheral blood for TCR sequencing was collected from all dose cohorts at baseline, on cycle 4 day 1, and on cycle 7 day 1. The samples were taken from a phase I, first-in-human, multicenter, open-label dose-escalation trial of ivuxolimab. Adults with locally advanced or metastatic melanoma, renal cell carcinoma, hepatocellular carcinoma or head and neck squamous cell carcinoma were enrolled in the trial. Before TCR sequencing, CD4+ T cells and CD8+ T cells were sorted from peripheral blood as separate populations. The source of the sample is a study of OX40 agonist ivuxolimab in advanced cancers. About the investigation overall: Ivuxolimab was an agonistic, fully human IgG2 monoclonal antibody directed against OX40 (CD134), a costimulatory receptor. Three dose-escalation patients achieved partial responses, one with hepatocellular carcinoma and two with cutaneous melanoma. In the dose-escalation cohort, roughly four fifths of patients were male, and the mean age was around 60 years, with a range of roughly 23 to 85. The paper describes the monotherapy dose-escalation part (N of about 52 patients) of the phase I trial of ivuxolimab. Intravenous ivuxolimab was administered to patients every 2 weeks at six dose levels: 0.01, 0.1, 0.3, 1.5, 3 and 10 mg/kg. The point of sequencing TCRbeta in the periphery was to test whether ivuxolimab changed TCR sequence diversity and drove clonal T-cell expansion. Patients were allowed to have had prior anti-PD-1, anti-PD-L1 or anti-CTLA-4 therapy, and approximately 40% of the dose-escalation patients had been treated with checkpoint inhibitors. Among the 50 to 55 dose-escalation patients, around 19 had hepatocellular carcinoma, around 15 melanoma, 9 renal cell carcinoma and 9 head and neck cancer. General findings and caveats noted by the study authors: On average, CD8+ T cells showed more expanded clones than CD4+ T cells after ivuxolimab. Low levels of normalized T-cell clonal expansion were also shown by some nonresponding patients. In the 0.1-3.0 mg/kg groups, partial responders had among the lowest normalized peripheral clonal expansion, particularly in CD8+ T cells. The antigen specificity of the clonally expanded peripheral T cells was not determined. At doses from 0.1 to 3.0 mg/kg, clonal expansion was seen in both CD4+ and CD8+ blood T cells between baseline and week 6.

The sequence derives from an adult with an advanced solid tumor such as melanoma, head and neck, liver or kidney cancer. Specimen: CD4+ or CD8+ T cells sorted from blood, collected in a trial of the OX40 agonist ivuxolimab. The sequence joins TRBV11-2 to TRBJ2-7, with the D gene not clear enough to name. The base sequence is TGTGCCAGCAGCTTTGGTCAGTCCTACGAGCAGTACTTC. Its coded protein is CASSFGQSYEQYF.